Each of the 24 T cell receptor beta chains below was sequenced from the same sample in a study of T cells expressing NK-cell markers. TCRdb re-called the 5' RACE reads and catalogs CDR3 proteins one per entry, DNA excluded. In total, the table holds 150,000 or so distinct CDR3 sequences. Specimen: blood T cells: a sorted CD56 or NKG2C T cell subset, CD4+ or CD8+ T cells, or bulk PBMC T cells (not recorded which). All receptors come from a woman between 18 and 69 years old in good health.

The chain links TRBV5-1 to TRBJ2-5; TCRdb's assignment of TRBD2 cannot be checked, as there is no DNA. Germline CDR1 and CDR2: SGHRS and YFSETQ. This CDR3 has 17 amino acids. CDR3: CASSAGLAGGVQETQYF. The full variable domain, its missing parts supplied by reference TRBV5-1 and TRBJ2-5, is KAGVTQTPRYLIKTRGQQVTLSCSPISGHRSVSWYQQTPGQGLQFLFEYFSETQRNKGNFPGRFSGRQFSNSRSEMNVSTLELGDSALYLCASSAGLAGGVQETQYFGPGTRLLVL.

The chain carries TRBV10-3 and TRBJ1-2; TCRdb lists TRBD1, though no DNA is available to test this call. From germline, CDR1 is ENHRY and CDR2 SYGVKD. The CDR3 is 14 residues long. The CDR3 here is CAISELQGRYGYTF.

This sequence joins TRBV5-1 and TRBJ1-1; the D gene TCRdb calls, TRBD1, cannot be checked with no DNA. The CDR3 is made up of 15 amino acids. Per the germline V gene, CDR1 is SGHRS and CDR2 is YFSETQ. CDR3 region: CASSLNRGSNTEAFF.

The chain combines TRBV20-1 with TRBJ2-1; TCRdb gives TRBD1 as the D gene, but with no DNA this cannot be confirmed. The germline V gene has CDR1 DFQATT and CDR2 SNEGSKA (reference sequence). This CDR3 contains 14 residues. Here the CDR3 reads CSASVGRAYNEQFF.

V gene TRBV5-1 combines with J gene TRBJ2-3; absent DNA, TCRdb's TRBD2 call cannot be checked. The germline V gene has CDR1 SGHRS and CDR2 YFSETQ. The CDR3 spans 15 residues. The CDR3 protein is CASTTSGDSTDTQYF.

The chain links TRBV2 to TRBJ1-2; TCRdb's D call, TRBD1, is unchecked because there is no DNA. The CDR3 contains 13 residues. The germline V gene has CDR1 SNHLY and CDR2 FYNNEI. CDR3 amino acids: CASGTGRNYGYTF.

CDR3: CSASMPQDRPDTQYF. V is TRBV20-1 and J is TRBJ2-3; the TCRdb call, TRBD1, lacks DNA for checking. Germline assignment: CDR1 DFQATT and CDR2 SNEGSKA (reference sequence). The CDR3 runs to 15 residues.

J is TRBJ1-4 and V is TRBV20-1. This CDR3 comprises 14 residues. Germline values: CDR1 DFQATT, CDR2 SNEGSKA (reference sequence). The CDR3 sequence: CGVKGIRPNEKLFF.

The chain couples TRBV7-3 to TRBJ2-2; TCRdb selects TRBD1, and the lack of DNA leaves this call unchecked. The CDR3 spans 12 residues. Germline V gives CDR1 SGHTA, CDR2 FQGTGA. CDR3 loop: CASTTGAGELFF.

J is TRBJ2-6 and V is TRBV29-1. Germline assignment: CDR1 SQVTM and CDR2 ANQGSEA. The CDR3 has 14 residues. The CDR3 loop reads CSVAGGSGANVLTF.

V and J are TRBV6-2 or TRBV6-3 and TRBJ2-1; with no DNA, the TCRdb D assignment of TRBD2 cannot be verified. Per the germline V gene, CDR1 is MNHEY and CDR2 is SVGEGT. The CDR3 has 17 residues. CDR3 sequence reads: CASSRGTSGRIGDEQFF.

The chain recombines TRBV19 with TRBJ1-4; TCRdb's D call, TRBD1, is unchecked because there is no DNA. The germline V gene encodes CDR1 LNHDA and CDR2 SQIVND (reference sequence). The CDR3 runs to 16 residues. This CDR3 is CATTRADRGLNEKLFF.

The gene calls are TRBV6-4 and TRBJ2-1; the D gene TCRdb calls, TRBD1, cannot be checked with no DNA. From germline, CDR1 is MRHNA and CDR2 SNTAGT. The CDR3 contains 13 residues. CDR3 residues: CARGGQSYNEQFF.

The CDR3 here is CASSTIAPASDEQFF. The chain links TRBV27 to TRBJ2-1; TCRdb's D call, TRBD2, is unchecked because there is no DNA. The CDR3 is 15 residues long. The germline gives CDR1 MNHEY, CDR2 SMNVEV (reference sequence).

V usage is TRBV5-6 and J usage is TRBJ2-3; the TCRdb call, TRBD1, lacks DNA for checking. The CDR3 extends over 16 amino acids. Germline CDR1 reads SGHDT; CDR2 reads YYEEEE. The CDR3 loop is CASSLAGQGGTDTQYF.

The V gene is TRBV3-1, the J gene TRBJ1-5; TCRdb calls TRBD1, which cannot be checked without DNA. This CDR3 contains 14 residues. Germline loops: CDR1 LGHDT, CDR2 YNNKEL (reference sequence). CDR3 protein: CASSQAGVLQPQHF. The variable domain in full, with the rest retrieved from reference TRBV3-1 and TRBJ1-5, is DTAVSQTPKYLVTQMGNDKSIKCEQNLGHDTMYWYKQDSKKFLKIMFSYNNKELIINETVPNRFSPKSPDKAHLNLHINSLELGDSAVYFCASSQAGVLQPQHFGDGTRLSIL.

The rearrangement links TRBV12-3 or TRBV12-4 to TRBJ1-2; with no DNA, the TCRdb D assignment of TRBD1 cannot be verified. The CDR3 has 14 residues. The chain's CDR3 is CASSLDRLLYGYTF.

The chain carries TRBV6-5 and TRBJ1-2. Germline V gene lookup returns CDR1 MNHEY and CDR2 SVGAGI. The CDR3 consists of 14 residues. The chain's CDR3 is CASSYSVRSYGYTF.

The rearrangement uses TRBV10-3 and TRBJ2-3; the D call of TRBD2 rests on TCRdb alone, since no DNA is present to check it. There are 16 residues in the CDR3. The germline V gene encodes CDR1 ENHRY and CDR2 SYGVKD. CDR3 sequence reads: CAISESSGGLTDTQYF.

V usage is TRBV6-4 and J usage is TRBJ1-6; TCRdb's D gene call, TRBD1, goes unchecked for lack of DNA. The CDR3 is 14 residues long. Per the germline V gene, CDR1 is MRHNA and CDR2 is SNTAGT. CDR3 sequence: CASSEFRGNSPLHF.

This sequence joins TRBV3-1 and TRBJ2-7; lacking DNA, the TRBD2 call made by TCRdb goes unchecked. Per the germline V gene, CDR1 is LGHDT and CDR2 is YNNKEL (reference sequence). This CDR3 region has 15 residues. The CDR3 loop is CASSQSGGSRGEQYF.

The gene calls are TRBV4-1 and TRBJ2-3; as DNA is missing, the TRBD2 call by TCRdb cannot be tested. Looked up from germline, CDR1 is MGHRA and CDR2 is YSYEKL. CDR3 length: 15 amino acids. The CDR3 sequence is CASSRQLAGPDTQYF.

The chain joins TRBV12-5 to TRBJ1-3; TCRdb's D call of TRBD1 is untestable without DNA. CDR1 and CDR2 (germline): LGHNT, FRNRAP. CDR3 size: 16 residues. The CDR3 region is CASGLERPLSGNTIYF.

The V and J genes are TRBV7-3 and TRBJ2-3; TCRdb selects TRBD2, and the lack of DNA leaves this call unchecked. The CDR3 length is 16 residues. Germline CDR1 reads SGHTA; CDR2 reads FQGTGA. This chain's CDR3 is CASSLRRGGSTDTQYF.